This TCR beta chain emerged from a study of blood T cell repertoires in COVID-19. The repertoire was sequenced with immunoSEQ multiplex PCR; TCRdb's copy has only in-frame clones and lacks some. This table holds about 350,000 clones, less than 90% found once. V shed 0 bases and J shed 6 bases, with 23 bases lying between them. Per the germline V gene, CDR1 is SGDLS and CDR2 is YYNGEE. The CDR3 covers 18 residues. The sample taken for sequencing was PBMCs or T cells enriched from blood (not recorded which). The sequence derives from a young woman who had recovered from COVID-19. The chain combines TRBV9 with TRBJ2-3, with D possibly matching TRBD2 (6 bases). CDR3 loop: CASSVAGLPPAPGDTQYF. CDR3 nucleotides: TGTGCCAGCAGCGTAGCGGGACTCCCCCCGGCGCCGGGTGATACGCAGTATTTT.